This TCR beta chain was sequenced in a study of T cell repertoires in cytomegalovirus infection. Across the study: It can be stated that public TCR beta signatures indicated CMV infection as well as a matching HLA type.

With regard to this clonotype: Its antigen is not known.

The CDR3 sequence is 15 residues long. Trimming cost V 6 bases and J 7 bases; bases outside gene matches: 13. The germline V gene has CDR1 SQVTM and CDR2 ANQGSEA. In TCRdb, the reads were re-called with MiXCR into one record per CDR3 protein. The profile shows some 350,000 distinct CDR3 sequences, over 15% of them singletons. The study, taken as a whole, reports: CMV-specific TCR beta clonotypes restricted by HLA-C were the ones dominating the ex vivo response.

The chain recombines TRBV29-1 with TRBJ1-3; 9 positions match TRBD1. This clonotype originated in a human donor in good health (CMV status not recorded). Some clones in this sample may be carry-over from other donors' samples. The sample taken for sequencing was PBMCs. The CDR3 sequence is CSVAHGTGSGNTIYF. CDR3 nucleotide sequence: TGCAGCGTAGCCCACGGGACAGGGTCGGGGAACACCATATATTTT.